This paragraph reports one T cell receptor beta chain. Its antigen is not identified. The data derive from a study of cytomegalovirus exposure and HLA in healthy donors. Study-wide background: There were approximately 80 million unique TCRs (from HLA-typed donors) in an early data release. The study placed approximately 78% of its approximately 430 genotyped donors in the Caucasian-associated ancestry cluster. Study-level findings and limits: In terms of immune exposure information, only CMV serostatus was available. A prior analysis recorded that most TCR beta V segments were productive about 87% or about 30% of the time.

In the PCR, 60 Vbeta and 13 Jbeta primers were used. Clones were sequenced by immunoSEQ multiplex PCR, and TCRdb holds only the in-frame ones, with some missing. Here the sample spans more than 150,000 clones, approximately 85% being singletons. Germline CDR1 MGHRA, CDR2 YSYEKL. This CDR3 spans 20 amino acids. V lost 0 bases and J lost 0, with 22 bases in between. This receptor was taken from a man younger than 35 in good health and CMV-seropositive. Specimen: PBMCs. The V call is TRBV4-1, the J call TRBJ2-3; D may be TRBD1 (5 bases). CDR3 residues: CASSQDLGRGAGRSTDTQYF. Here the CDR3 DNA reads TGCGCCAGCAGCCAAGATTTAGGAAGGGGCGCCGGGCGTAGCACAGATACGCAGTATTTT.